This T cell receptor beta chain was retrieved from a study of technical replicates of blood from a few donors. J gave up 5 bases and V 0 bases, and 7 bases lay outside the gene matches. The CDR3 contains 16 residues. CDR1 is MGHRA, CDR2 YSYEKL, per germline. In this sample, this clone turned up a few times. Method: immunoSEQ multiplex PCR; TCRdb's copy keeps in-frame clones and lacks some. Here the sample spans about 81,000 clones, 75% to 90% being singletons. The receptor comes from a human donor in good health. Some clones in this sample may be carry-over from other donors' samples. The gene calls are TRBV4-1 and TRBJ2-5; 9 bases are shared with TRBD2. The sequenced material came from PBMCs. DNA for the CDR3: TGCGCCAGCAGCCAAGATCGAGCGGGAGGTCGTGAGACCCAGTACTTC. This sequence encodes CASSQDRAGGRETQYF.